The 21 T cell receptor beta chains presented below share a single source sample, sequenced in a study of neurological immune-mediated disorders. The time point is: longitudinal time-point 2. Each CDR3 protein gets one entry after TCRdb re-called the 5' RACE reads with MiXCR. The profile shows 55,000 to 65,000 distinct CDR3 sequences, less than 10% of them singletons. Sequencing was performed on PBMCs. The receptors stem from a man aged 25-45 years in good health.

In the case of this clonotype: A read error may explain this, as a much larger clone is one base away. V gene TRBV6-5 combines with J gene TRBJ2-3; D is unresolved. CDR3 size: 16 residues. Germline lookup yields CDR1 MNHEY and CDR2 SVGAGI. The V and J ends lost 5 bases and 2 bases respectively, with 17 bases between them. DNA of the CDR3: TGTGCCAGCAGTAGAAAAGGGTCAGCGACCACAGATACGCAGTATTTT. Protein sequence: CASSRKGSATTDTQYF.

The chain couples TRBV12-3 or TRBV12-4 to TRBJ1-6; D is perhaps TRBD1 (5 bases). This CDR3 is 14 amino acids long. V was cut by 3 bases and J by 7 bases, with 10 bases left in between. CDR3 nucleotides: TGTGCCAGCAGTTTCGACAGCCTGAATTCACCCCTCCACTTT. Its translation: CASSFDSLNSPLHF.

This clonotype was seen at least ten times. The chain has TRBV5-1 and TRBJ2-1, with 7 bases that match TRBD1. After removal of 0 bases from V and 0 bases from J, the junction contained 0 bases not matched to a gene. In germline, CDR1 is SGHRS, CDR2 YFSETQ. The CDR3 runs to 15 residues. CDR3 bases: TGCGCCAGCAGCTTGGGGACAGGCTCCTACAATGAGCAGTTCTTC. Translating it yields CASSLGTGSYNEQFF.

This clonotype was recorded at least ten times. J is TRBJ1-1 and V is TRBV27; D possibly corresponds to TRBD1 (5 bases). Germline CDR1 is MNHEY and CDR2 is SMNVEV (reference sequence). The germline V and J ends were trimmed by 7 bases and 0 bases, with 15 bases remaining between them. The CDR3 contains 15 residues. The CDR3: CASNNRWKMNTEAFF. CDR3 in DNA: TGTGCCAGCAACAACAGGTGGAAGATGAACACTGAAGCTTTCTTT.

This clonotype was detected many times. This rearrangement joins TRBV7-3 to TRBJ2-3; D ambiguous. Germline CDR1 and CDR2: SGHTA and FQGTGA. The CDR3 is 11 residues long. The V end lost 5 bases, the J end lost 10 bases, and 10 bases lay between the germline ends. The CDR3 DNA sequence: TGTGCCAGCAGCCACCCCCGGGCGCAGTATTTT. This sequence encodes CASSHPRAQYF. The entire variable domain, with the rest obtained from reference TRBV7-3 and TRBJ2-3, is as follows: GAGVSQTPSNKVTEKGKYVELRCDPISGHTALYWYRQSLGQGPEFLIYFQGTGAADDSGLPNDRFFAVRPEGSVSTLKIQRTERGDSAVYLCASSHPRAQYFGPGTRLTVL.

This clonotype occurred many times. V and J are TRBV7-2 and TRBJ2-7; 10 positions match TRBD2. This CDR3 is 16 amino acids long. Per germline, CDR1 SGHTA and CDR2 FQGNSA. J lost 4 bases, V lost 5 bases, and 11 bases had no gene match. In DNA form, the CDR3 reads TGTGCCAGCAGCATTGGACTTGGACTAGCGGTTTACGAGCAGTACTTC. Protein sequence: CASSIGLGLAVYEQYF. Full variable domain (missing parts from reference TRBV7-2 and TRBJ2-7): GAGVSQSPSNKVTEKGKDVELRCDPISGHTALYWYRQSLGQGLEFLIYFQGNSAPDKSGLPSDRFSAERTGGSVSTLTIQRTQQEDSAVYLCASSIGLGLAVYEQYFGPGTRLTVT.

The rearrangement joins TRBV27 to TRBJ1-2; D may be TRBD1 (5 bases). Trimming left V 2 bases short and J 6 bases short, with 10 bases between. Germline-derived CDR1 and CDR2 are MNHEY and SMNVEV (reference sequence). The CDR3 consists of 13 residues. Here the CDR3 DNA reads TGTGCCAGCAGTTTAGGGGGAGTCGATGGCTACACCTTC. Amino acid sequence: CASSLGGVDGYTF.

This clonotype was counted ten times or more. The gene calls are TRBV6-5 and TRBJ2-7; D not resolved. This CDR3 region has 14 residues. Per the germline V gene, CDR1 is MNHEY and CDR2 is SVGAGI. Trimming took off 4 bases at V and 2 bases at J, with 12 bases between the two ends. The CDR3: CASSSRRPPYEQYF. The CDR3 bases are TGTGCCAGCAGTTCCCGGCGGCCTCCCTACGAGCAGTACTTC.

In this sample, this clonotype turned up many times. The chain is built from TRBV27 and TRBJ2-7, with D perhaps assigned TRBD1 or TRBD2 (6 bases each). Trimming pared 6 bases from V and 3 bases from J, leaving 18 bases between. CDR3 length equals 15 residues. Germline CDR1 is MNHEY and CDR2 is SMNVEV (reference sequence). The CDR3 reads CASRDLGGRRYEQYF. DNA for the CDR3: TGTGCCAGCAGAGACCTCGGGGGCAGACGCTACGAGCAGTACTTC.

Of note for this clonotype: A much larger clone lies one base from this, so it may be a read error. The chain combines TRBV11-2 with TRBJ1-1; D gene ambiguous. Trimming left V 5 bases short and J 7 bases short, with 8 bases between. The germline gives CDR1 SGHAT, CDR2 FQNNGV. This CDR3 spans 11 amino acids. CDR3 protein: CASSHAHEAFF. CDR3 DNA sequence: TGTGCCAGCAGCCACGCCCATGAAGCTTTCTTT.

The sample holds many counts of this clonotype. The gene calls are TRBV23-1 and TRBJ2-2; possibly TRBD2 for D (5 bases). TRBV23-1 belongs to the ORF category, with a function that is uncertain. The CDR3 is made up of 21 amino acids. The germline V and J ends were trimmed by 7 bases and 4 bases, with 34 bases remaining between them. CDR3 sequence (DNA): TGCGCCAGCAAGAAATGTAATAGGTTACCACGGTTAACCGGAGGCACCGGGGAGCTGTTTTTT. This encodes CASKKCNRLPRLTGGTGELFF.

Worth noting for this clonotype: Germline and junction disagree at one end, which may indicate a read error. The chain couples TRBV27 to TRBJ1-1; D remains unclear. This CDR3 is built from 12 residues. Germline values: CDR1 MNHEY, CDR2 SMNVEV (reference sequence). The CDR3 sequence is CDSSSDYTEALF. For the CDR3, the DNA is TGTGACAGCAGTTCAGACTACACTGAAGCTTTATTT.

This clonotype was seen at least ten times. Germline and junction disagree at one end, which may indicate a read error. The DNA for the CDR3 is TGTGCCAGCAGTTTATGGCAGGACAGGGACAGGCAGTTC. Translating it yields CASSLWQDRDRQF. The rearrangement uses TRBV28 and TRBJ2-4, with 8 bases lining up with TRBD1. Germline V gives CDR1 MDHEN, CDR2 SYDVKM. The CDR3 runs 13 residues.

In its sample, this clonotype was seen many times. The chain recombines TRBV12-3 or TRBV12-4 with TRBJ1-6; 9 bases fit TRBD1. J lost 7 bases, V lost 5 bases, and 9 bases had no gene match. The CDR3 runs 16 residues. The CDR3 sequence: CASSLGVGQGNSPLHF. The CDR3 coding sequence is TGTGCCAGCAGTCTGGGGGTAGGACAGGGGAATTCACCCCTCCACTTT.

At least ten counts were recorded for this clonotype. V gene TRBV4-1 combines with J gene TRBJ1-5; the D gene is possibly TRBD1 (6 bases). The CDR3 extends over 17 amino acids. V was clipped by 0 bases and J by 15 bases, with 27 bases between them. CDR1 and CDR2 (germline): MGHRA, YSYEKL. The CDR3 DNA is TGCGCCAGCAGCCAAGACGATACAGGCGCGGTAGGGGGTCTACGGCATTTT. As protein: CASSQDDTGAVGGLRHF.

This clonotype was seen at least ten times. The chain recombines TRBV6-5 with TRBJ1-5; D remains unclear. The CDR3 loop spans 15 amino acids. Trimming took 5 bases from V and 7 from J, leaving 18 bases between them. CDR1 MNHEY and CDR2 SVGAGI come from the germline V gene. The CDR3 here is CASSAYRQPYQPQHF. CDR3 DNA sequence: TGTGCCAGCAGTGCTTATCGACAACCTTACCAGCCCCAGCATTTT.

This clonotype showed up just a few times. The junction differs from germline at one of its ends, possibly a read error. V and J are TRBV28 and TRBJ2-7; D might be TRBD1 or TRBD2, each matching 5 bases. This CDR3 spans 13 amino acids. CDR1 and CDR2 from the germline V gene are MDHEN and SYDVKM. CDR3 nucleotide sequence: TGTACCAGCAGTGGACGGGGACCCTACGAGCAGTACTTC. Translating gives CTSSGRGPYEQYF.

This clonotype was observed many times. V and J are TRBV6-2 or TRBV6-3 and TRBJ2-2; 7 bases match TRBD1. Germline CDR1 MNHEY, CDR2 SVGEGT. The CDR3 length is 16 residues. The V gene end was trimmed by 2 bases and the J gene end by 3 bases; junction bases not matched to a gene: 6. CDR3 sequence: CASSYVLGQDTGELFF. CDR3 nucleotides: TGTGCCAGCAGTTACGTTCTAGGACAGGACACCGGGGAGCTGTTTTTT.

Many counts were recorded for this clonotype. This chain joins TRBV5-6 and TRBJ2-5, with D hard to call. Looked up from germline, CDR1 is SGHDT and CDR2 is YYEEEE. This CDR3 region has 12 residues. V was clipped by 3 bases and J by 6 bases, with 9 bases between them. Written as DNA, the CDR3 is TGTGCCAGCAGCTCTCCCGACCAGACCCAGTACTTC. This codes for CASSSPDQTQYF.

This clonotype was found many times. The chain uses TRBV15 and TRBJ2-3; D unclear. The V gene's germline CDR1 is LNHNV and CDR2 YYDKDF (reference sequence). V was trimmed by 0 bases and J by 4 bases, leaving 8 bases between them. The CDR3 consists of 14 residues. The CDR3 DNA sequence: TGTGCCACCAGCAGAGATAACGGCGCAGATACGCAGTATTTT. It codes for CATSRDNGADTQYF.

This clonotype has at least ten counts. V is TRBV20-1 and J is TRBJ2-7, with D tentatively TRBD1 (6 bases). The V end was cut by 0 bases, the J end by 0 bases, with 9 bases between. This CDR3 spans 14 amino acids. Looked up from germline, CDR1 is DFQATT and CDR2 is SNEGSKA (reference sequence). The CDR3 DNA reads TGCAGTGCTAGAGAGGGCAGGGGCTCCTACGAGCAGTACTTC. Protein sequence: CSAREGRGSYEQYF.